The next 16 T cell receptor beta chains were all read from a single sample in a study of control samples from healthy donors and cancer patients. Clones were read by immunoSEQ multiplex PCR, and TCRdb kept only the in-frame ones, dropping some. Of fewer than 200,000 clones listed, around 91% are singletons. The source material was blood. The source is a woman between 50 and 59 years old in good health.

The V call is TRBV9, the J call TRBJ2-3; 7 bases line up with TRBD2. V was clipped by 0 bases and J by 4 bases; unmatched bases: 8. The CDR3 consists of 16 residues. The germline V gene encodes CDR1 SGDLS and CDR2 YYNGEE. Here the CDR3 reads CASSVGPSGGPDTQYF. For the CDR3, the DNA is TGTGCCAGCAGCGTAGGGCCTAGCGGCGGGCCAGATACGCAGTATTTT.

The chain has TRBV30 and TRBJ1-5, with a weak D call TRBD1 (6 bases). The CDR3 runs 15 residues. V lost 2 bases to trimming and J lost 0 bases, with 11 bases between them. Per the germline V gene, CDR1 is GTSNPN and CDR2 is SVGIG (reference sequence). The CDR3 loop reads CAWSLGGNSNQPQHF. The DNA of the CDR3 is TGTGCCTGGAGTTTAGGGGGTAATAGCAATCAGCCCCAGCATTTT.

The rearrangement joins TRBV3-1 (or the pseudogene TRBV3-2) to TRBJ2-1; TRBD2 is a possible D gene (6 bases). Trimming took off 7 bases at V and 1 base at J, with 17 bases between the two ends. In germline, CDR1 is LGHDT, CDR2 YNNKEL (reference sequence). The CDR3 consists of 16 residues. The CDR3 region is CASTTKFGGSYNEQFF. The CDR3 DNA sequence: TGTGCCAGCACCACCAAGTTCGGGGGATCCTACAATGAGCAGTTCTTC.

The chain couples TRBV7-9 to TRBJ2-7; D might be TRBD1 (5 bases). This CDR3 has 16 amino acids. The V end was cut by 3 bases, the J end by 2 bases, with 17 bases between. The germline CDR1 and CDR2 sequences are SEHNR and FQNEAQ (reference sequence). The DNA for the CDR3 is TGTGCCAGCAGCTTGGAAGGTGGGAAAGGGGCCTACGAGCAGTACTTC. Translating it yields CASSLEGGKGAYEQYF.

This clone has just a few counts. The chain links TRBV6-2 or TRBV6-3 to TRBJ1-1, with D hard to call. The CDR3 totals 15 residues. V was shortened by 6 bases and J by 2 bases, with 16 bases between the two germline ends. Germline V gives CDR1 MNHEY, CDR2 SVGEGT. The CDR3 spells CASSLIEVLNTEAFF. The CDR3 bases are TGTGCCAGCAGCCTGATAGAGGTTCTTAACACTGAAGCTTTCTTT.

The genes are TRBV27 and TRBJ2-7; TRBD1 aligns across 7 bases. V lost 1 base, J lost 2 bases, and 5 bases stayed unmatched. The germline gives CDR1 MNHEY, CDR2 SMNVEV (reference sequence). The CDR3 sequence is 15 residues long. This chain's CDR3 is CASSLFRQGTYEQYF. The CDR3 region has the DNA TGTGCCAGCAGTTTATTCCGACAGGGTACCTACGAGCAGTACTTC.

The V call is TRBV9, the J call TRBJ2-3; D is possibly TRBD2 (7 bases). Germline V CDR1 and CDR2: SGDLS, YYNGEE. V dropped 4 bases and J dropped 3 bases, with 18 bases sitting between them. The CDR3 consists of 16 residues. The CDR3 coding sequence is TGTGCCAGCAGCCCCTTGGGGGGGGCCGGGACAGATACGCAGTATTTT. Protein: CASSPLGGAGTDTQYF.

Comment on this clone: This CDR3 is also generated by other DNA sequences in the sample. The gene calls are TRBV7-8 and TRBJ2-1; weak D call: TRBD1 (6 bases). V lost 1 base to trimming and J lost 10 bases, with 11 bases between them. CDR1 and CDR2 (germline): SGHVS, FQNEAQ. The CDR3 sequence is 13 residues long. CDR3 sequence (DNA): TGTGCCAGCAGCTTAGAGGGGGTGGGGGAGCAGTTCTTC. Translated, it gives CASSLEGVGEQFF.

The chain carries TRBV11-1 and TRBJ2-7; 10 positions match TRBD1. The V segment lost 5 bases and the J segment 6 bases; nucleotides outside the gene matches: 7. Germline V CDR1 and CDR2: SGHAT, FQDESV (reference sequence). The CDR3 extends over 14 amino acids. DNA of the CDR3: TGTGCCAGCAGCGCGGGACAGGGGCTTTCCGAGCAGTACTTC. It specifies CASSAGQGLSEQYF.

This chain connects TRBV5-8 to TRBJ1-4; D uncertain. CDR3 size: 15 residues. V was pared by 2 bases and J by 2 bases, with 10 bases between. Germline V lookup: CDR1 SGHTS, CDR2 YDEGEE. The CDR3 DNA reads as TGTGCCAGCAGCTTACGGCAGACCACTAATGAAAAACTGTTTTTT. It encodes CASSLRQTTNEKLFF.

In this sample, this clone turned up a few times. This chain links TRBV12-3 or TRBV12-4 with TRBJ1-5; no definite D call. V lost 3 bases, J lost 4 bases, and 7 bases lay in between. CDR3 length: 13 residues. CDR3 in amino acids: CASSFSRNQPQHF. CDR3 sequence (DNA): TGTGCCAGCAGTTTCTCCAGGAATCAGCCCCAGCATTTT.

The chain joins TRBV7-9 to TRBJ2-5, with 9 bases matching TRBD1. The length of the CDR3 is 14 residues. J gave up 3 bases and V 5 bases, and 4 bases lay outside the gene matches. Germline V lookup: CDR1 SEHNR, CDR2 FQNEAQ (reference sequence). The CDR3, as DNA: TGTGCCAGCAGCCCCCGGGACAGGGAAGAGACCCAGTACTTC. Its protein is CASSPRDREETQYF.

The chain employs TRBV2 and TRBJ1-5; TRBD1 is a possible D gene (6 bases). Trimming removed 0 bases at V and 5 bases at J, with 8 bases between. CDR1 and CDR2 (germline): SNHLY, FYNNEI. This CDR3 is 14 amino acids long. CDR3 loop: CASSEAAGDQPQHF. The CDR3 DNA is TGTGCCAGCAGTGAAGCGGCAGGGGATCAGCCCCAGCATTTT.

The rearrangement uses TRBV5-4 and TRBJ1-6; the match to TRBD1 covers 10 bases. Germline CDR1 is SGHNT and CDR2 is YYREEE (reference sequence). CDR3 length: 15 amino acids. Germline trimming cut 0 bases from V and 9 bases from J; bases unmatched to any gene: 3. CDR3 DNA: TGTGCCAGCAGCTTGGGGGACAGGGGAATTTCACCCCTCCACTTT. This gives the protein CASSLGDRGISPLHF.

The CDR3 bases are TGTGCCAGCGCCGGGGACAGGGGTAATCAGCCCCAGCATTTT. Its protein is CASAGDRGNQPQHF. The chain joins TRBV2 to TRBJ1-5; 10 bases map to TRBD1. Germline V gives CDR1 SNHLY, CDR2 FYNNEI. The V segment lost 8 bases and the J segment 4 bases; nucleotides outside the gene matches: 5. The CDR3 has 14 amino acids.

V gene TRBV4-1 combines with J gene TRBJ1-5; tentative D call: TRBD1 (6 bases). Trimming cost V 1 base and J 7 bases, with 8 bases left between them. The CDR3 length is 13 residues. The germline V gene encodes CDR1 MGHRA and CDR2 YSYEKL. The CDR3 region has the DNA TGCGCCAGCAGCCAAGTACAGGGCCAGCCCCAGCATTTT. It is translated as CASSQVQGQPQHF.